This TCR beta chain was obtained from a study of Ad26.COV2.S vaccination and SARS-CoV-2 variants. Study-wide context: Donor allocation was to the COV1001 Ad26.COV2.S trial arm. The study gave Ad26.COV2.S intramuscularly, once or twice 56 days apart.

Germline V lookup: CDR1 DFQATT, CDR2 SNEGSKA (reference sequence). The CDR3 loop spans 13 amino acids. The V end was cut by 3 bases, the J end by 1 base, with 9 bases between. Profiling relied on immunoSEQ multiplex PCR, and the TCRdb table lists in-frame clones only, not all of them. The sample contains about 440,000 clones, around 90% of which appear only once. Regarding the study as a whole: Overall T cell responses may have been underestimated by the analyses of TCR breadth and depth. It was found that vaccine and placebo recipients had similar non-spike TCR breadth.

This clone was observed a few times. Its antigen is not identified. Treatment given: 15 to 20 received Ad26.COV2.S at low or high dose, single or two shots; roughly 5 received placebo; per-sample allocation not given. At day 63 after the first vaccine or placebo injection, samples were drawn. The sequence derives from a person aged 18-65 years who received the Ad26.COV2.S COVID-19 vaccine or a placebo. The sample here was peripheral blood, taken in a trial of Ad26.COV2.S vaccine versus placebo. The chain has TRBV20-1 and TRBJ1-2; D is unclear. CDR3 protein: CSASAGFNYGYTF. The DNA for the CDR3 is TGCAGTGCTAGTGCGGGCTTTAACTATGGCTACACCTTC.